Following are 7 T cell receptor beta chains from one sample sequenced in a study of cytomegalovirus exposure and HLA in healthy donors. This PCR relied on a set of 60 Vbeta primers and 13 Jbeta primers. The table came from immunoSEQ multiplex PCR; TCRdb's copy has only in-frame clones and leaves some out. The sample has 110,000 or so clones, 65% to 85% seen once. The sample was PBMCs. The receptors here all came from a man aged 45-60 years in good health and CMV-seropositive.

This chain joins TRBV11-2 and TRBJ2-3; D may be TRBD1 (6 bases). Germline loops: CDR1 SGHAT, CDR2 FQNNGV. This CDR3 is 17 amino acids long. V lost 5 bases, J lost 5 bases, and 23 bases lay in between. This CDR3 is CASSAELTGLGGDTQYF. The CDR3 DNA is TGTGCCAGCAGCGCGGAGCTGACGGGGTTAGGGGGAGATACGCAGTATTTT.

This chain connects TRBV4-2 to TRBJ2-2; 13 positions match TRBD2. Germline V gene data show CDR1 as LGHNA and CDR2 as YNFKEQ. CDR3 length: 17 amino acids. The trim removed 1 base at V and 5 bases at J, leaving 4 bases unmatched. The CDR3 sequence: CASSQGTSGSRTGELFF. The CDR3 coding sequence is TGTGCCAGCAGCCAAGGGACTAGCGGGAGCAGGACCGGGGAGCTGTTTTTT.

The V gene is TRBV19, the J gene TRBJ1-1; D is unclear. Trimming pared 5 bases from V and 0 bases from J, leaving 13 bases between. CDR1 and CDR2 (germline): LNHDA, SQIVND (reference sequence). The CDR3 sequence is 15 residues long. The CDR3 DNA is TGTGCCAGTAGTGGGCGGGTGATTCTGAACACTGAAGCTTTCTTT. It codes for CASSGRVILNTEAFF. Drawing the rest from reference TRBV19 and TRBJ1-1, the complete variable domain is DGGITQSPKYLFRKEGQNVTLSCEQNLNHDAMYWYRQDPGQGLRLIYYSQIVNDFQKGDIAEGYSVSREKKESFPLTVTSAQKNPTAFYLCASSGRVILNTEAFFGQGTRLTVV.

This clone appeared a few times. The chain has TRBV4-3 and TRBJ2-3; 11 nucleotides match TRBD2. CDR1 is LGHNA and CDR2 is YSLEER in the germline V gene. This CDR3 comprises 15 residues. Trimming took 8 bases from V and 0 from J; bases not matched to a gene: 4. The CDR3 region is CASSRLAGSTDTQYF. For the CDR3, the DNA is TGCGCCAGCTCACGACTAGCGGGGAGCACAGATACGCAGTATTTT.

The genes are TRBV2 and TRBJ1-2; 7 nucleotides agree with TRBD1. With V trimmed by 2 bases and J by 3 bases, 6 bases remained unmatched. The CDR3 runs 15 residues. Germline V lookup: CDR1 SNHLY, CDR2 FYNNEI. CDR3 DNA sequence: TGTGCCAGCAGTGAAACCCAGGGGACAGACTATGGCTACACCTTC. Translated: CASSETQGTDYGYTF.

The chain couples TRBV11-2 to TRBJ2-7, with D perhaps matching TRBD1 (5 bases). V was clipped by 5 bases and J by 5 bases, with 16 bases between them. CDR3 length: 14 residues. Germline V gives CDR1 SGHAT, CDR2 FQNNGV. The CDR3 coding sequence is TGTGCCAGCAGCCCCGGACCCCAGGGCAACGAGCAGTACTTC. The encoded protein is CASSPGPQGNEQYF.

This rearrangement joins TRBV9 to TRBJ2-7, with 9 nucleotides matching TRBD2. The CDR3 is 14 amino acids. The ends lost 1 base at V and 7 bases at J; junction bases unmatched: 6. In germline, CDR1 is SGDLS, CDR2 YYNGEE. The CDR3 sequence: CASSVTGLANEQYF. The CDR3 DNA sequence: TGTGCCAGCAGCGTAACGGGACTAGCAAATGAGCAGTACTTC.